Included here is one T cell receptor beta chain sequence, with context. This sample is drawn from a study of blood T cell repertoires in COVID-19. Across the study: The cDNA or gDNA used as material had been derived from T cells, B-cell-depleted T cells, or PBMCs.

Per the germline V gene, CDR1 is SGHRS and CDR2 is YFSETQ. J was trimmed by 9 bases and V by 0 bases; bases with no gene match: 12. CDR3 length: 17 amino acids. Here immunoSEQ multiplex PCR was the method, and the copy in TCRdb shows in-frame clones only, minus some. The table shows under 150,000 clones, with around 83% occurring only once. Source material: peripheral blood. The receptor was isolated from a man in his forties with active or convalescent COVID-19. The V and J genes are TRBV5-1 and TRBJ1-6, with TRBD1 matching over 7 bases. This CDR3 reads CASSLVVAGGYGSPLHF. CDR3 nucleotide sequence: TGCGCCAGCAGCTTGGTCGTGGCAGGGGGATATGGTTCACCCCTCCACTTT.